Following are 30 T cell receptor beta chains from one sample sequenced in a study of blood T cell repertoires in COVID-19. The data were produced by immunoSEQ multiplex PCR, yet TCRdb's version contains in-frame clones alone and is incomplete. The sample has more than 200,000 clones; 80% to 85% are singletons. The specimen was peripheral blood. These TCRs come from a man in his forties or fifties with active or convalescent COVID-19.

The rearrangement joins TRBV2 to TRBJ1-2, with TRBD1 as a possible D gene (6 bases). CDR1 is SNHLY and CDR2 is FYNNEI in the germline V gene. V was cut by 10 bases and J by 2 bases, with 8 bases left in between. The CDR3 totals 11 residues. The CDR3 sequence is CATQGNYGYTF. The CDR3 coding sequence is TGTGCCACTCAGGGGAACTATGGCTACACCTTC.

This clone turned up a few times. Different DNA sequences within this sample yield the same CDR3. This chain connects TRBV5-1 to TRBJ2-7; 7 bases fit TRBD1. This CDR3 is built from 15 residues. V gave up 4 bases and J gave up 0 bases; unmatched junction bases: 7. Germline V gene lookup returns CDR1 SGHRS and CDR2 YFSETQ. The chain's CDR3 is CASSTGTASSYEQYF. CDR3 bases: TGCGCCAGCAGCACCGGGACAGCGTCCTCCTACGAGCAGTACTTC.

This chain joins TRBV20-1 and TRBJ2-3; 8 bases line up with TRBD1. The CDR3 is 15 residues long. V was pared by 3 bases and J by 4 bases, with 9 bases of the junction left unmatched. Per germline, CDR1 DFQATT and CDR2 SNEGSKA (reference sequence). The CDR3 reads CSASRRQGLSDTQYF. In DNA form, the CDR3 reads TGCAGTGCTAGTCGCCGACAGGGGTTATCAGATACGCAGTATTTT.

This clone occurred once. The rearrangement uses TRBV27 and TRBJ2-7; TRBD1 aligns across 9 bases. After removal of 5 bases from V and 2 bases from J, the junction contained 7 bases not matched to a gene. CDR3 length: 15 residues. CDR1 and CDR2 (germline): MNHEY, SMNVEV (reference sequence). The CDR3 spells CASSPAGTGTYEQYF. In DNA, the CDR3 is TGTGCCAGCAGTCCCGCCGGGACAGGGACCTACGAGCAGTACTTC.

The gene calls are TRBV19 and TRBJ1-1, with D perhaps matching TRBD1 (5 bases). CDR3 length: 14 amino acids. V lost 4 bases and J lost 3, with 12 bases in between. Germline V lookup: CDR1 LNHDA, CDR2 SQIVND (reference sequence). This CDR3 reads CASSTQGGYTEAFF. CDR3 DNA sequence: TGTGCCAGTAGTACCCAGGGAGGGTACACTGAAGCTTTCTTT.

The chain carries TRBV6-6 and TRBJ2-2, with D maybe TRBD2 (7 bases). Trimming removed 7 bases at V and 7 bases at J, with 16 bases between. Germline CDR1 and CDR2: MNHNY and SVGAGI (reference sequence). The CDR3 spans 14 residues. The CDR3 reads CASTPRGAVGELFF. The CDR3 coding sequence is TGTGCCAGCACCCCTCGGGGGGCCGTCGGGGAGCTGTTTTTT.

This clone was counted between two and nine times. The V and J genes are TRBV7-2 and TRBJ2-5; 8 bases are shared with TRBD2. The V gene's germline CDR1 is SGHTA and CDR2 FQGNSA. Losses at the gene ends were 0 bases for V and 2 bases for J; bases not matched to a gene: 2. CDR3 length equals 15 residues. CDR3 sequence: CASSLASGAQETQYF. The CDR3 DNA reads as TGTGCCAGCAGCTTAGCTAGCGGGGCACAAGAGACCCAGTACTTC.

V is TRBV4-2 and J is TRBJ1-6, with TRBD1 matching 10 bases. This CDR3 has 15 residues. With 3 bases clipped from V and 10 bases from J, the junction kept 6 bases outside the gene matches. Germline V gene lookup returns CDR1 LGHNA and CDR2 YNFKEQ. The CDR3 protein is CASSQPGTGVSPLHF. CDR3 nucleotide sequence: TGTGCCAGCAGCCAGCCCGGGACAGGGGTCTCACCCCTCCACTTT.

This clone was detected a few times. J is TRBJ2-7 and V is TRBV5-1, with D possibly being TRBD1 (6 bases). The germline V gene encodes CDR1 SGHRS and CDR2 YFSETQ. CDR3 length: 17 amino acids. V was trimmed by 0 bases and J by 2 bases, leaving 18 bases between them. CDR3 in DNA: TGCGCCAGCAGCTTGGATCGTTCAGGGACACTCGCCTACGAGCAGTACTTC. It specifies CASSLDRSGTLAYEQYF.

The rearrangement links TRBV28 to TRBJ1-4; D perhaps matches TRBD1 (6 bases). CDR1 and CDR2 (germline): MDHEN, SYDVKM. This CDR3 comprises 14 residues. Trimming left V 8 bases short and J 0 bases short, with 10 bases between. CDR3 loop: CASARGATNEKLFF. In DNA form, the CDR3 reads TGTGCCAGCGCCAGGGGCGCAACTAATGAAAAACTGTTTTTT.

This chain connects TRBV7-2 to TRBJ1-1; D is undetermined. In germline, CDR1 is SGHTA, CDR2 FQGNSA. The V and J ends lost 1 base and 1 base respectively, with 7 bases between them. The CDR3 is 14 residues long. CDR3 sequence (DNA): TGTGCCAGCAGCTTAGGGGCAGAGAACACTGAAGCTTTCTTT. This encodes CASSLGAENTEAFF.

In nucleotides, the CDR3 is TGTGCCAGCACCCATTCGGGGAACTACGAGCAGTACTTC. It codes for CASTHSGNYEQYF. The gene calls are TRBV12-3 or TRBV12-4 and TRBJ2-7; possibly TRBD2 for D (5 bases). V was clipped by 7 bases and J by 3 bases, with 13 bases between them. This CDR3 is 13 amino acids long.

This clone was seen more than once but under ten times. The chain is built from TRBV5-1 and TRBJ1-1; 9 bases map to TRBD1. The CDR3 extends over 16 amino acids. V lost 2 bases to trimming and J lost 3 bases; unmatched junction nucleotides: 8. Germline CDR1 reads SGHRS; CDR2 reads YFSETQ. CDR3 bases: TGCGCCAGCAGCTTTGTGGACAGGGGCGGGGACACTGAAGCTTTCTTT. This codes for CASSFVDRGGDTEAFF.

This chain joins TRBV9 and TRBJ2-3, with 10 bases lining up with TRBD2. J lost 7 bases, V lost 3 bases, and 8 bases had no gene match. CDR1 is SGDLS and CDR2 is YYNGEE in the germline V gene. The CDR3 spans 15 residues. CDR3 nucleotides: TGTGCCAGCAGCGCTCGGGAGCGGGGGGGGTATACGCAGTATTTT. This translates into CASSARERGGYTQYF.

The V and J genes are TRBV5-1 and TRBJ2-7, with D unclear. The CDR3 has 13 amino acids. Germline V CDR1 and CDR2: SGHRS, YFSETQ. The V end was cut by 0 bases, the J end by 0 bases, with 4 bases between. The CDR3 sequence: CASSLAYSYEQYF. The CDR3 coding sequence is TGCGCCAGCAGCTTGGCGTACTCCTACGAGCAGTACTTC. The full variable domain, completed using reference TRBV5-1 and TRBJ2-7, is KAGVTQTPRYLIKTRGQQVTLSCSPISGHRSVSWYQQTPGQGLQFLFEYFSETQRNKGNFPGRFSGRQFSNSRSEMNVSTLELGDSALYLCASSLAYSYEQYFGPGTRLTVT.

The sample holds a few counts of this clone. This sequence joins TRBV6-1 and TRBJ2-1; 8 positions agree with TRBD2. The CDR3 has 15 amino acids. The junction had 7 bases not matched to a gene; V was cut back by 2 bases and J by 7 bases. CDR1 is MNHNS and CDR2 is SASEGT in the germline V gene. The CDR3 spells CASSETSGGSNEQFF. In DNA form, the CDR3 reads TGTGCCAGCAGTGAAACGAGCGGGGGCTCAAATGAGCAGTTCTTC.

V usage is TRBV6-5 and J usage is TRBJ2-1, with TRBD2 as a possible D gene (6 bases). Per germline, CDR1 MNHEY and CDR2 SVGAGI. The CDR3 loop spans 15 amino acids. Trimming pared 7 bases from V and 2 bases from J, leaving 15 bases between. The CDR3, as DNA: TGTGCCAGCAATAGAGTGGGGGGAACCTACAATGAGCAGTTCTTC. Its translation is CASNRVGGTYNEQFF.

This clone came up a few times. The CDR3 here is CAWSRDGYTF. The CDR3 DNA is TGTGCCTGGAGTCGGGATGGCTACACCTTC. The rearrangement uses TRBV30 and TRBJ1-2; no clear D. Germline-derived CDR1 and CDR2 are GTSNPN and SVGIG (reference sequence). This CDR3 comprises 10 residues. V lost 2 bases, J lost 6 bases, and 4 bases lay in between.

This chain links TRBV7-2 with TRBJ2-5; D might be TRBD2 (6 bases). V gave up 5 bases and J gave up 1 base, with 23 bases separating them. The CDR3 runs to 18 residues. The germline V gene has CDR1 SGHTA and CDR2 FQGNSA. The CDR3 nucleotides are TGTGCCAGCAGCCCGAAAACCTTCTCGCGGGGACTCCAAGAGACCCAGTACTTC. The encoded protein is CASSPKTFSRGLQETQYF.

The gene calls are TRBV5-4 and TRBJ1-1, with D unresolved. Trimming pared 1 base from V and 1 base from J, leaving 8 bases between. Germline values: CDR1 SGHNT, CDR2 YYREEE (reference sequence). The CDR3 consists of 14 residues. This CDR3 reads CASSLLRENTEAFF. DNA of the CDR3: TGTGCCAGCAGCTTGCTCCGGGAGAACACTGAAGCTTTCTTT. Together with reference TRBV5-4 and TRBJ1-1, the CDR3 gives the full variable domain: ETGVTQSPTHLIKTRGQQVTLRCSSQSGHNTVSWYQQALGQGPQFIFQYYREEENGRGNFPPRFSGLQFPNYSSELNVNALELDDSALYLCASSLLRENTEAFFGQGTRLTVV.

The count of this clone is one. CDR3 sequence reads: CASSVGQGAQPQHF. The CDR3 nucleotides read TGTGCCAGCAGCGTAGGACAGGGGGCTCAGCCCCAGCATTTT. The chain employs TRBV9 and TRBJ1-5; 10 positions match TRBD1. The germline V gene encodes CDR1 SGDLS and CDR2 YYNGEE. Trimming cost V 0 bases and J 6 bases; bases outside gene matches: 0. This CDR3 has 14 residues.

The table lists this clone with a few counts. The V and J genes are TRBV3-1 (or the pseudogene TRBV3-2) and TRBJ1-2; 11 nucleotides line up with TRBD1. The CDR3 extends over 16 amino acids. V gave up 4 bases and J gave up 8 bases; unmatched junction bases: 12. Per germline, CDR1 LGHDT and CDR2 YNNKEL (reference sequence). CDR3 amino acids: CASSREGQGGLKGYTF. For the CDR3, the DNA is TGTGCCAGCAGCCGAGAGGGACAGGGGGGGTTAAAAGGCTACACCTTC.

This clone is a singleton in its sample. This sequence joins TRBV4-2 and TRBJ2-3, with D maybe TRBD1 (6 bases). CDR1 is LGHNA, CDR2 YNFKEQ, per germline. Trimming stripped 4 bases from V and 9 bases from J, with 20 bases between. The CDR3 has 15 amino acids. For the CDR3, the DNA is TGTGCCAGCAGCCCCTTACAGGGTGATGAGTTGACGCAGTATTTT. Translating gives CASSPLQGDELTQYF.

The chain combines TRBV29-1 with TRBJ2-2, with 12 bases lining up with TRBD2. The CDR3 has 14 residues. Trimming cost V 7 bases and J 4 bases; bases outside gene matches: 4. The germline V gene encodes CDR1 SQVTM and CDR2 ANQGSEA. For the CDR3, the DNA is TGCAGCGCCGGACTAGCGGGGTTCACCGGGGAGCTGTTTTTT. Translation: CSAGLAGFTGELFF.

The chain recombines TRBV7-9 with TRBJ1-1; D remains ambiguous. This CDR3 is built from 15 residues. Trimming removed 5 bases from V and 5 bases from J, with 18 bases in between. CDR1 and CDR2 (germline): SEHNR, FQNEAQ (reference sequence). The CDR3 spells CASSLGSLTGTEAFF. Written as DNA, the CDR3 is TGTGCCAGCAGCCTAGGTAGCCTTACGGGGACTGAAGCTTTCTTT.

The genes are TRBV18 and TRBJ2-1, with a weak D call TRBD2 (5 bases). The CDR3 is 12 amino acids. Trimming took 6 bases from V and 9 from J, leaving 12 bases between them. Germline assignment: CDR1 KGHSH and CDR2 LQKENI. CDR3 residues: CASSLGRGEQFF. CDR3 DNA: TGTGCCAGCTCCCTGGGCCGGGGTGAGCAGTTCTTC.

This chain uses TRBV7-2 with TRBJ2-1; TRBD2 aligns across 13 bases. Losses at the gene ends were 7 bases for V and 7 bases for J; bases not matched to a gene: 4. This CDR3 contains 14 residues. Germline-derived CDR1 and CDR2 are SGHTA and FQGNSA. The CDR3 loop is CASTRTSGGNEQFF. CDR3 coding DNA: TGTGCCAGCACCCGGACTAGCGGGGGTAATGAGCAGTTCTTC.

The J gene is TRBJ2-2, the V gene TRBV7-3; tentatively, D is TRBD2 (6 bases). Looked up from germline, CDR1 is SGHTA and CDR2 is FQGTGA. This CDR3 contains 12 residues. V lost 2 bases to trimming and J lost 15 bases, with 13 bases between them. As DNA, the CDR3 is TGTGCCAGCAGCTTAGTGGGGGGTCGGATGTTTTTT. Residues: CASSLVGGRMFF.

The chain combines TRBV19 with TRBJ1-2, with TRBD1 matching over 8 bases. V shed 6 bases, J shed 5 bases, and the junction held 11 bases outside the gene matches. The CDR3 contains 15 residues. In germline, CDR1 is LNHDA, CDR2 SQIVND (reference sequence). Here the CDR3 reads CASSPSGGAGYGYTF. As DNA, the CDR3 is TGTGCCAGTAGCCCGTCAGGGGGCGCGGGGTATGGCTACACCTTC.

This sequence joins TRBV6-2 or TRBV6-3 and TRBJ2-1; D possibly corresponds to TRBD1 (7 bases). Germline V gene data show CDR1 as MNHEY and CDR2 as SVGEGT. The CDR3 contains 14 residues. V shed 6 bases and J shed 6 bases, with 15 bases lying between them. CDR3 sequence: CASSQRRGLNEQFF. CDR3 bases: TGTGCCAGCAGCCAAAGGAGGGGGCTCAATGAGCAGTTCTTC.